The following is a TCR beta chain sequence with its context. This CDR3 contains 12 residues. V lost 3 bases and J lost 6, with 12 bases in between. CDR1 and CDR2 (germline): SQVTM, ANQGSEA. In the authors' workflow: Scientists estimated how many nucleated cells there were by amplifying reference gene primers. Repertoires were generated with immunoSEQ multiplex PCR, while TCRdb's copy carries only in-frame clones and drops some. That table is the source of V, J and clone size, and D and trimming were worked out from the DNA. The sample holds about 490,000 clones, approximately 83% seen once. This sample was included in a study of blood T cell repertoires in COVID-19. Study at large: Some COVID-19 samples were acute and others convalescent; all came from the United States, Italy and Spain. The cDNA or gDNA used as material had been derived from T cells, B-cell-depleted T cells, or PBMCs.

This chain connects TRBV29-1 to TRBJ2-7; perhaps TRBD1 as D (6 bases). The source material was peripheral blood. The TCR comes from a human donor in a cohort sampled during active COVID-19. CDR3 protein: CSVDDSGVEQYF. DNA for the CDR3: TGCAGCGTTGATGACTCAGGGGTCGAGCAGTACTTC.